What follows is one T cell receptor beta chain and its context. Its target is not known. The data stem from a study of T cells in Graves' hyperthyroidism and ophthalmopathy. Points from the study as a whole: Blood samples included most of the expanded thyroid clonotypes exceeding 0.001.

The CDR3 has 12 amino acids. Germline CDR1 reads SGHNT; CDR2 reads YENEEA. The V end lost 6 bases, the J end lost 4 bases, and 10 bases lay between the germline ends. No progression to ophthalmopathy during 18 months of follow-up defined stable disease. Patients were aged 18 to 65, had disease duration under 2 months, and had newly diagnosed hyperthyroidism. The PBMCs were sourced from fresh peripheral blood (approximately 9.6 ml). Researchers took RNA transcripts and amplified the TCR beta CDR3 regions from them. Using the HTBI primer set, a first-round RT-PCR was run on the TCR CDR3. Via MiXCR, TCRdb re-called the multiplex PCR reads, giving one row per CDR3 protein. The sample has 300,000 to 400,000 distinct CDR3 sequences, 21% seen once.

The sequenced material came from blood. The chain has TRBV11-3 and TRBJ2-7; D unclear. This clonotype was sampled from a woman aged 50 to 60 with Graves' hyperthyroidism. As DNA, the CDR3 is TGTGCCAGCAGTCGGAAAGATTACGAGCAGTACTTC. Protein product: CASSRKDYEQYF.